This is a list of T cell receptor beta chains from one sample in a study of T cells in Graves' hyperthyroidism and ophthalmopathy. Each CDR3 protein is one row after TCRdb ran MiXCR on the multiplex PCR reads. The sample has about 590,000 distinct CDR3 sequences, around 14% seen once; the top ten hold around 7.8%. What was sequenced was blood. These receptors were obtained from a woman in her thirties with Graves' hyperthyroidism. Both conserved end residues are part of each CDR3. Fields, in order: V gene, clone size, D gene, J gene, CDR3 length, CDR3 protein, CDR3 DNA. A D gene is named only where the DNA matches it firmly. Expanded clones get a size class; other rows say once, few or many, or leave the size out.

TRBV2	.	TRBD1	TRBJ1-6	15	CASSRQGARNSPLHF	TGTGCCAGCAGCCGACAGGGGGCGCGGAATTCACCCCTCCACTTT
TRBV4-2	few	TRBD2	TRBJ2-5	16	CASSQDSAGGPETQYF	TGTGCCAGCAGCCAAGACTCAGCGGGAGGGCCGGAGACCCAGTACTTC
TRBV6-1	.	TRBD2	TRBJ2-1	16	CASSTLSGSSYNEQFF	TGTGCCAGCAGTACCCTGAGCGGGAGCTCCTACAATGAGCAGTTCTTC
TRBV7-9	many	TRBD2	TRBJ2-7	15	CASSTPGRDSYEQYF	TGTGCCAGCAGCACGCCAGGGAGGGATTCCTACGAGCAGTACTTC
TRBV12-3/TRBV12-4	many	TRBD2	TRBJ2-2	18	CASSFGPPASGRNGELFF	TGTGCCAGCAGTTTCGGTCCCCCGGCTAGCGGGAGGAACGGGGAGCTGTTTTTT
TRBV25-1	few	TRBD1	TRBJ1-5	15	CASSGTGAGNQPQHF	TGTGCCAGCAGTGGAACAGGGGCGGGCAATCAGCCCCAGCATTTT
TRBV2	many	.	TRBJ1-5	13	CASSEDESQPQHF	TGTGCCAGCAGTGAAGACGAGAGTCAGCCCCAGCATTTT
TRBV9	few	TRBD1	TRBJ1-5	18	CASRSGQGPQGAGQPQHF	TGTGCCAGCAGGTCAGGCCAAGGCCCACAGGGGGCCGGTCAGCCCCAGCATTTT
TRBV6-2/TRBV6-3	.	TRBD1	TRBJ2-7	14	CASRYDRATYEQYF	TGTGCCAGCAGATATGACAGGGCCACCTACGAGCAGTACTTC
TRBV7-8	.	.	TRBJ1-4	15	CASSPFPEGEEKLFF	TGTGCCAGCAGCCCTTTCCCTGAGGGTGAAGAAAAACTGTTTTTT
TRBV6-1	.	.	TRBJ2-7	12	CASGRRDYEQYF	TGTGCCAGCGGTCGCAGGGACTACGAGCAGTACTTC
TRBV7-3	many	TRBD1	TRBJ2-7	13	CASSGRQGLEQYF	TGTGCCAGCAGCGGCCGACAGGGATTGGAGCAGTACTTC
TRBV29-1	many	.	TRBJ2-7	13	CSVELGEGYEQYF	TGCAGCGTTGAATTAGGGGAAGGTTACGAGCAGTACTTC
TRBV20-1	many	.	TRBJ2-3	14	CSARDPGSSDTQYF	TGCAGTGCTAGAGATCCGGGAAGCAGCGATACGCAGTATTTT
TRBV18	few	TRBD2	TRBJ2-7	16	CASSPRLAGETYEQYF	TGTGCCAGCTCACCACGACTAGCGGGAGAGACCTACGAGCAGTACTTC
TRBV7-2	many	TRBD2	TRBJ2-5	16	CASSFSGLAGPGTQYF	TGTGCCAGCAGCTTTTCGGGACTAGCGGGACCGGGGACCCAGTACTTC
TRBV12-3/TRBV12-4	many	.	TRBJ1-1	14	CASSPGEGDTEAFF	TGTGCCAGCAGCCCTGGGGAGGGCGACACTGAAGCTTTCTTT
TRBV2	once	TRBD1	TRBJ2-2	15	CASTGTGYFTGELFF	TGTGCCAGCACGGGGACAGGATACTTCACCGGGGAGCTGTTTTTT
TRBV5-1	few	TRBD1	TRBJ2-2	16	CASSDRDRDNGGELFF	TGCGCCAGCAGCGACCGGGACAGGGATAATGGCGGGGAGCTGTTTTTT
TRBV6-1	many	TRBD2	TRBJ2-3	18	CASSEASFRGRAGDTQYF	TGTGCCAGCAGTGAAGCATCCTTTCGGGGGAGGGCCGGCGATACGCAGTATTTT
TRBV20-1	.	.	TRBJ2-1	15	CSARGFRGSYNEQFF	TGCAGTGCTAGGGGCTTCAGAGGGTCCTACAATGAGCAGTTCTTC
TRBV30	many	TRBD2	TRBJ2-7	15	CAWSAGLAGVNEQYF	TGTGCCTGGAGTGCGGGACTAGCGGGAGTTAACGAGCAGTACTTC
TRBV20-1	.	TRBD1	TRBJ2-2	12	CSANTGDGELFF	TGCAGTGCTAACACAGGGGACGGGGAGCTGTTTTTT
TRBV11-2	.	.	TRBJ2-5	13	CATSFGGSETQYF	TGTGCCACCAGCTTCGGGGGATCAGAGACCCAGTACTTC
TRBV5-4	few	.	TRBJ2-1	14	CASSQGPSYNEQFF	TGTGCCAGCAGCCAAGGACCATCATACAATGAGCAGTTCTTC
TRBV18	.	.	TRBJ2-1	17	CASSPPGVRSSYNEQFF	TGTGCCAGCTCACCACCGGGGGTAAGGAGCTCCTACAATGAGCAGTTCTTC
TRBV5-1	few	TRBD2	TRBJ2-1	16	CASSSIPGLAGLEQFF	TGCGCCAGCAGCTCCATACCGGGACTAGCGGGACTCGAGCAGTTCTTC
TRBV19	.	TRBD2	TRBJ2-2	14	CASSRTSFAEELFF	TGTGCCAGTAGCCGGACTAGTTTCGCCGAGGAGCTGTTTTTT
TRBV6-1	many	TRBD2	TRBJ2-3	17	CASSQGLAVGAADTQYF	TGTGCCAGCAGCCAGGGACTAGCAGTGGGGGCGGCAGATACGCAGTATTTT
TRBV5-1	many	.	TRBJ2-3	14	CASSLAMRTDTQYF	TGCGCCAGCAGCTTGGCCATGAGGACAGATACGCAGTATTTT
TRBV12-5	many	.	TRBJ2-1	14	CASGFVGLYNEQFF	TGTGCTAGTGGTTTTGTGGGTCTCTACAATGAGCAGTTCTTC